These 27 T cell receptor beta chains came from one sample sequenced in a study of T cell repertoires in ileal Crohn's disease. TCRdb's table, derived via immunoSEQ multiplex PCR, lists solely in-frame clones and lacks some. The data hold around 15,000 clones, with 75% to 90% observed a single time. The sequenced material came from ileal tissue. These receptor sequences come from an adult with Crohn's disease.

The J gene is TRBJ1-4, the V gene TRBV9; possibly TRBD1 for D (6 bases). CDR1 SGDLS and CDR2 YYNGEE come from the germline V gene. The CDR3 is 15 residues long. Between the trimmed V and J ends, which lost 2 bases and 2 bases, there was a span of 10 bases. CDR3: CASSVSGATNEKLFF. The DNA for the CDR3 is TGTGCCAGCAGCGTTTCAGGGGCCACTAATGAAAAACTGTTTTTT.

In DNA form, the CDR3 reads TGCGCCAGCAGCTTGTTTCAGGGGGCTCCTACGAACACCGGGGAGCTGTTTTTT. As protein: CASSLFQGAPTNTGELFF. The rearrangement uses TRBV5-1 and TRBJ2-2; 8 nucleotides align to TRBD1. Germline CDR1 SGHRS, CDR2 YFSETQ. V shed 1 base, J shed 0 bases, and the junction held 8 bases outside the gene matches. The CDR3 has 18 amino acids.

The chain employs TRBV6-1 and TRBJ1-1; the D gene is possibly TRBD1 (6 bases). The V gene lost 5 bases and the J gene lost 1 base, with 14 bases spanning the gap. This CDR3 region has 15 residues. Germline CDR1 and CDR2: MNHNS and SASEGT. This chain's CDR3 is CASSREGGSNTEAFF. In nucleotides, the CDR3 is TGTGCCAGCAGTCGGGAGGGGGGTTCGAACACTGAAGCTTTCTTT.

The chain combines TRBV15 with TRBJ2-4, with 7 bases matching TRBD2. CDR3 length: 15 amino acids. CDR1 and CDR2 (germline): LNHNV, YYDKDF (reference sequence). V gave up 0 bases and J gave up 1 base; unmatched junction bases: 0. CDR3 region: CATSREGGAKNIQYF. The CDR3 DNA reads TGTGCCACCAGCAGAGAGGGGGGGGCCAAAAACATTCAGTACTTC.

This clone appeared once. Other DNA sequences of this sample code for an identical CDR3. This chain uses TRBV5-4 with TRBJ2-5; TRBD2 agrees at 8 bases. Germline-derived CDR1 and CDR2 are SGHNT and YYREEE (reference sequence). Trimming removed 2 bases from V and 1 base from J; junction bases left unmatched: 7. The CDR3 runs 16 residues. The CDR3 region has the DNA TGTGCCAGCAGCTTAGGCCTAGCGGGTAGCCAAGAGACCCAGTACTTC. Its translation: CASSLGLAGSQETQYF.

The chain has TRBV7-2 and TRBJ1-3; TRBD1 agrees at 9 bases. V lost 5 bases and J lost 4; bases outside the gene matches: 12. The CDR3 length is 17 residues. Germline CDR1 SGHTA, CDR2 FQGNSA. Here the CDR3 DNA reads TGTGCCAGCAGCACCCGCGGACAGGGGTCCACCGGAAACACCATATATTTT. Translation: CASSTRGQGSTGNTIYF.

This chain uses TRBV11-2 with TRBJ2-7, with TRBD2 matching over 9 bases. This CDR3 contains 15 residues. V was clipped by 3 bases and J by 1 base; unmatched bases: 4. Germline CDR1 SGHAT, CDR2 FQNNGV. CDR3 bases: TGTGCCAGCAGCTTCTCCCTAGCGGGATCCTACGAGCAGTACGTC. Residues: CASSFSLAGSYEQYV.

CDR3 sequence reads: CASSLGAGATNEKLFF. CDR3 DNA sequence: TGCGCCAGCAGCTTGGGGGCAGGTGCAACTAATGAAAAACTGTTTTTT. V usage is TRBV5-1 and J usage is TRBJ1-4; D call uncertain. V was cut by 0 bases and J by 0 bases, with 9 bases left in between. Germline V lookup: CDR1 SGHRS, CDR2 YFSETQ. The CDR3 sequence is 16 residues long.

The chain combines TRBV11-3 with TRBJ2-3; weak D call: TRBD1 (6 bases). Germline V gene lookup returns CDR1 SGHNT and CDR2 YENEEA. CDR3 size: 19 residues. V lost 4 bases to trimming and J lost 0 bases, with 23 bases between them. The CDR3 loop reads CASSSQSSGQPESTDTQYF. CDR3 coding DNA: TGTGCCAGCAGCTCTCAATCCTCCGGACAGCCCGAAAGCACAGATACGCAGTATTTT.

This clone was recorded a few times. This sample includes further DNA sequences coding for the same CDR3. The chain is built from TRBV5-8 and TRBJ1-3; D ambiguous. This CDR3 comprises 15 residues. V was pared by 0 bases and J by 0 bases, with 7 bases between. CDR1 and CDR2 (germline): SGHTS, YDEGEE. CDR3 in DNA: TGTGCCAGCAGCTTGGACAGAGTCTCTGGAAACACCATATATTTT. Its protein product is CASSLDRVSGNTIYF.

V usage is TRBV19 and J usage is TRBJ2-2; 8 bases agree with TRBD2. The trim removed 9 bases at V and 6 bases at J, leaving 3 bases unmatched. Germline V CDR1 and CDR2: LNHDA, SQIVND (reference sequence). The length of the CDR3 is 12 residues. CDR3 bases: TGTGCCAGCAAAGCGGGGGCCGGGGAGCTGTTTTTT. Residues: CASKAGAGELFF.

This chain connects TRBV4-1 to TRBJ2-5, with 7 bases fitting TRBD2. Losses at the gene ends were 4 bases for V and 4 bases for J; bases not matched to a gene: 3. This CDR3 contains 13 residues. The germline CDR1 and CDR2 sequences are MGHRA and YSYEKL. CDR3 protein: CASSLAGGETQYF. Written as DNA, the CDR3 is TGCGCCAGCAGCCTAGCGGGCGGAGAGACCCAGTACTTC.

The rearrangement joins TRBV7-9 to TRBJ1-1; 7 bases fit TRBD1. This CDR3 comprises 14 residues. V shed 6 bases, J shed 0 bases, and the junction held 4 bases outside the gene matches. Per germline, CDR1 SEHNR and CDR2 FQNEAQ (reference sequence). The CDR3 nucleotides are TGTGCCAGCAGGGAACAGGGGCTGAACACTGAAGCTTTCTTT. Translated, it gives CASREQGLNTEAFF. The entire variable domain, with the rest obtained from reference TRBV7-9 and TRBJ1-1, is as follows: DTGVSQNPRHKITKRGQNVTFRCDPISEHNRLYWYRQTLGQGPEFLTYFQNEAQLEKSRLLSDRFSAERPKGSFSTLEIQRTEQGDSAMYLCASREQGLNTEAFFGQGTRLTVV.

The chain employs TRBV19 and TRBJ2-3; 10 nucleotides match TRBD2. The junction had 17 bases not matched to a gene; V was cut back by 6 bases and J by 2 bases. Germline V gives CDR1 LNHDA, CDR2 SQIVND (reference sequence). This CDR3 is 19 amino acids long. This CDR3 reads CASSHRGLSSGGLTDTQYF. The CDR3 nucleotides are TGTGCCAGTAGCCATAGAGGCCTCTCTAGCGGGGGCCTCACAGATACGCAGTATTTT. Based on the CDR3 plus reference TRBV19 and TRBJ2-3, the full variable domain is DGGITQSPKYLFRKEGQNVTLSCEQNLNHDAMYWYRQDPGQGLRLIYYSQIVNDFQKGDIAEGYSVSREKKESFPLTVTSAQKNPTAFYLCASSHRGLSSGGLTDTQYFGPGTRLTVL.

This clone has a single count. In the same sample, other DNA sequences code for this CDR3. DNA of the CDR3: TGTGCCAGCAGCCCCTTAGCGGGGGGTAGCACAGATACGCAGTATTTT. Amino acid sequence: CASSPLAGGSTDTQYF. The chain carries TRBV7-8 and TRBJ2-3, with TRBD2 identical over 10 bases. V shed 5 bases, J shed 0 bases, and the junction held 5 bases outside the gene matches. Germline CDR1 reads SGHVS; CDR2 reads FQNEAQ. This CDR3 has 16 residues.

This clone has just a few counts. The chain links TRBV6-5 to TRBJ2-2, with D possibly being TRBD1 (5 bases). Trimming left V 2 bases short and J 7 bases short, with 8 bases between. The germline V gene has CDR1 MNHEY and CDR2 SVGAGI. The CDR3 is 13 residues long. The CDR3 nucleotides read TGTGCCAGCAGTTACGGGGCCATCGGGGAGCTGTTTTTT. Translated: CASSYGAIGELFF.

The table lists this clone with a count of one. The chain has TRBV4-2 and TRBJ2-5, with 9 bases matching TRBD2. V gave up 3 bases and J gave up 4 bases; unmatched junction bases: 9. The germline V gene encodes CDR1 LGHNA and CDR2 YNFKEQ. CDR3 length: 16 residues. CDR3 nucleotides: TGTGCCAGCAGCCAGTCCCTCGGCGGGGGGGGAGAGACCCAGTACTTC. Translated: CASSQSLGGGGETQYF.

The CDR3 region is CASSFGLAGRSGELFF. DNA of the CDR3: TGTGCCAGCAGTTTCGGACTAGCGGGAAGGTCCGGGGAGCTGTTTTTT. The V and J genes are TRBV6-5 and TRBJ2-2; 12 nucleotides line up with TRBD2. Germline CDR1 MNHEY, CDR2 SVGAGI. This CDR3 contains 16 residues. J lost 6 bases, V lost 4 bases, and 6 bases had no gene match.

The chain joins TRBV7-3 to TRBJ2-5; the D is unclear. V lost 6 bases and J lost 1, with 9 bases in between. The CDR3 consists of 13 residues. Germline V gives CDR1 SGHTA, CDR2 FQGTGA. CDR3 nucleotide sequence: TGTGCCAGCAGTATCCTCTCCCAAGAGACCCAGTACTTC. Translated, it gives CASSILSQETQYF.

The chain employs TRBV5-5 and TRBJ1-3; D gene unclear. Germline loops: CDR1 SGHKS, CDR2 YYEKEE (reference sequence). Trimming left V 1 base short and J 4 bases short, with 18 bases between. The CDR3 is made up of 17 amino acids. In DNA, the CDR3 is TGTGCCAGCAGCTTGTCGGGGAGTATTTCCTCCGGAAACACCATATATTTT. It yields the protein CASSLSGSISSGNTIYF.

The V call is TRBV19, the J call TRBJ2-3; a possible D gene is TRBD1 (5 bases). V dropped 6 bases and J dropped 3 bases, with 10 bases sitting between them. This CDR3 contains 13 residues. CDR1 is LNHDA, CDR2 SQIVND, per germline (reference sequence). CDR3 loop: CASRVRDTDTQYF. CDR3 DNA sequence: TGTGCCAGTAGAGTCAGGGATACAGATACGCAGTATTTT.

This clone was detected once. The chain carries TRBV5-1 and TRBJ1-3, with 7 bases aligning to TRBD1. J gave up 2 bases and V 4 bases, and 3 bases lay outside the gene matches. The CDR3 is made up of 14 amino acids. From germline, CDR1 is SGHRS and CDR2 YFSETQ. CDR3 nucleotide sequence: TGCGCCAGCAGCGCGGGACAGCCTGGAAACACCATATATTTT. The encoded protein is CASSAGQPGNTIYF.

The chain carries TRBV27 and TRBJ1-2; D gene unclear. The CDR3 has 14 amino acids. CDR1 and CDR2 from the germline V gene are MNHEY and SMNVEV (reference sequence). The V end lost 7 bases, the J end lost 3 bases, and 15 bases lay between the germline ends. The CDR3 region is CASTRKGGDYGYTF. In DNA form, the CDR3 reads TGTGCCAGCACCCGAAAGGGCGGGGACTATGGCTACACCTTC.

The chain recombines TRBV18 with TRBJ2-7; D is perhaps TRBD1 (5 bases). CDR3 size: 12 residues. Trimming shortened V by 3 bases and J by 6 bases, and 9 bases separated the two germline ends. Germline CDR1 is KGHSH and CDR2 is LQKENI. The CDR3 region is CASSPTGSEQYF. The CDR3 bases are TGTGCCAGCTCACCCACAGGAAGCGAGCAGTACTTC.

CDR3 amino acids: CASSTGTGSIDEQFF. CDR3 bases: TGTGCCAGCAGTACTGGGACAGGGTCCATCGATGAGCAGTTCTTC. The V call is TRBV6-1, the J call TRBJ2-1; 9 bases line up with TRBD1. J gave up 8 bases and V 5 bases, and 10 bases lay outside the gene matches. CDR1 MNHNS and CDR2 SASEGT come from the germline V gene. CDR3 length: 15 residues.

Relative to its sample, this clone is large. This rearrangement joins TRBV7-4 to TRBJ1-1, with D unclear. The germline V gene encodes CDR1 SGHVT and CDR2 SQSDAQ. V was shortened by 5 bases and J by 1 base, with 29 bases between the two germline ends. The CDR3 covers 20 residues. The DNA for the CDR3 is TGTGCCAGCAGCCCCTACGTTGATTGGATCAACAGCAAACCGAACACTGAAGCTTTCTTT. Its protein is CASSPYVDWINSKPNTEAFF.

This clone was picked up one time. The chain combines TRBV6-6 with TRBJ2-7; 11 bases fit TRBD2. This CDR3 comprises 16 residues. The junction had 10 bases not matched to a gene; V was cut back by 6 bases and J by 3 bases. Germline CDR1 and CDR2: MNHNY and SVGAGI (reference sequence). The CDR3 nucleotides are TGTGCCAGCAGCCTACTGCTAGCGGGGGGACTCTACGAGCAGTACTTC. Translated: CASSLLLAGGLYEQYF.